Presented here are 22 T cell receptor beta chains from one specimen sequenced in a study of CD8 T cells in Susac syndrome. The authors reverse transcribed roughly 0.5 to 1 ug RNA with random hexamers. TCRdb re-called the immunoSEQ multiplex PCR reads through MiXCR, storing one row per CDR3 protein. The profile covers roughly 160,000 distinct CDR3 sequences, with around 94% appearing a single time and about 0.13% taken by the ten largest. Sequenced sample: CD4+ T cells from PBMCs. These receptors all stem from a human donor in good health.

V usage is TRBV20-1 and J usage is TRBJ1-2; TRBD1 matches at 7 bases. The V segment lost 7 bases and the J segment 1 base; nucleotides outside the gene matches: 9. The CDR3 has 14 amino acids. Germline-derived CDR1 and CDR2 are DFQATT and SNEGSKA (reference sequence). CDR3: CSVQTGTVNYGYTF. CDR3 in DNA: TGCAGTGTTCAAACCGGGACAGTTAACTATGGCTACACCTTC.

V gene TRBV20-1 combines with J gene TRBJ1-5; D gene ambiguous. The V gene lost 3 bases and the J gene lost 6 bases, with 9 bases spanning the gap. This CDR3 is built from 12 residues. Germline V lookup: CDR1 DFQATT, CDR2 SNEGSKA (reference sequence). CDR3 nucleotides: TGCAGTGCTAGCGGATCCGGTCAGCCCCAGCATTTT. Translating gives CSASGSGQPQHF.

The chain links TRBV3-1 to TRBJ1-1; D unclear. The CDR3 spans 14 residues. The germline V gene has CDR1 LGHDT and CDR2 YNNKEL (reference sequence). Trimming cost V 1 base and J 1 base, with 7 bases left between them. As DNA, the CDR3 is TGTGCCAGCAGCCAAGGACACCGGAACACTGAAGCTTTCTTT. It specifies CASSQGHRNTEAFF.

V usage is TRBV5-1 and J usage is TRBJ2-5; 11 positions agree with TRBD2. The CDR3 extends over 16 amino acids. The trim removed 5 bases at V and 2 bases at J, leaving 8 bases unmatched. Germline V CDR1 and CDR2: SGHRS, YFSETQ. The CDR3 bases are TGCGCCAGCAGACTAGCGGGGGCACCGACTCAAGAGACCCAGTACTTC. Its protein product is CASRLAGAPTQETQYF.

The rearrangement joins TRBV5-1 to TRBJ2-7; 9 bases fit TRBD1. The CDR3 loop spans 15 amino acids. V was clipped by 2 bases and J by 5 bases; unmatched bases: 8. Germline V gives CDR1 SGHRS, CDR2 YFSETQ. This CDR3 is CASSFMTGGGNEQYF. The CDR3 coding sequence is TGCGCCAGCAGCTTCATGACAGGGGGTGGCAACGAGCAGTACTTC.

The V and J genes are TRBV20-1 and TRBJ2-3, with 7 bases lining up with TRBD2. The CDR3 has 15 amino acids. J lost 0 bases, V lost 0 bases, and 3 bases had no gene match. Germline CDR1 is DFQATT and CDR2 is SNEGSKA (reference sequence). CDR3 region: CSARDGGGSTDTQYF. CDR3 bases: TGCAGTGCTAGAGACGGCGGGGGTAGCACAGATACGCAGTATTTT.

This chain links TRBV15 with TRBJ2-5; D is possibly TRBD2 (6 bases). CDR1 LNHNV and CDR2 YYDKDF come from the germline V gene (reference sequence). The V end lost 0 bases, the J end lost 10 bases, and 21 bases lay between the germline ends. This CDR3 contains 16 residues. CDR3 sequence: CATSRDQWRDPDRQYF. The CDR3 DNA reads TGTGCCACCAGCAGAGATCAGTGGCGGGACCCCGATCGCCAGTACTTC.

V is TRBV5-1 and J is TRBJ1-2, with 8 bases that match TRBD1. J lost 3 bases, V lost 0 bases, and 4 bases had no gene match. The germline V gene has CDR1 SGHRS and CDR2 YFSETQ. This CDR3 region has 15 residues. In DNA, the CDR3 is TGCGCCAGCAGCTTGGGGACAGGGCATCACTATGGCTACACCTTC. Amino acids: CASSLGTGHHYGYTF.

V is TRBV14 and J is TRBJ1-2; D is uncertain. The CDR3 extends over 11 amino acids. The germline V gene encodes CDR1 SGHDN and CDR2 FVKESK. Deletions cut 2 bases from V and 7 bases from J, with 5 bases between. CDR3 nucleotide sequence: TGTGCCAGCAGCCAATATAGTGGCTACACCTTC. Its protein is CASSQYSGYTF.

The V and J genes are TRBV20-1 and TRBJ2-7; tentatively, D is TRBD1 (6 bases). With 3 bases removed from V and 6 bases from J, the gap between germline ends came to 15 bases. Germline CDR1 reads DFQATT; CDR2 reads SNEGSKA (reference sequence). The CDR3 runs to 13 residues. The CDR3 sequence is CSASRAGVGEQYF. CDR3 coding DNA: TGCAGTGCTAGCAGGGCAGGGGTGGGCGAGCAGTACTTC.

On this clonotype: Its ends do not fully match the called genes, so a read error is possible. V gene TRBV7-7 combines with J gene TRBJ2-5, with 9 nucleotides matching TRBD2. The CDR3 spans 16 residues. Germline values: CDR1 SSHAT, CDR2 FNYEAQ (reference sequence). Here the CDR3 DNA reads TGTGCTAGCAGCTTAGGAGTTAGCGGGGGACAAGAGACCCAGTACTTC. This gives the protein CASSLGVSGGQETQYF.

The chain employs TRBV3-1 and TRBJ2-1; 10 positions agree with TRBD1. The length of the CDR3 is 14 residues. V gave up 6 bases and J gave up 5 bases; unmatched junction bases: 4. The V gene's germline CDR1 is LGHDT and CDR2 YNNKEL (reference sequence). The CDR3 DNA sequence: TGTGCCAGCAGGGACGGGACAGGGGACAATGAGCAGTTCTTC. Amino acids: CASRDGTGDNEQFF.

The chain combines TRBV6-2 or TRBV6-3 with TRBJ1-5; no firm D call. Per the germline V gene, CDR1 is MNHEY and CDR2 is SVGEGT. CDR3 size: 14 residues. The V end was cut by 3 bases, the J end by 9 bases, with 15 bases between. CDR3 in DNA: TGTGCCAGCAGTTATAATGGGATCGGGCCGCCCCAGCATTTT. Its translation: CASSYNGIGPPQHF.

In this sample, this clonotype turned up once. V usage is TRBV29-1 and J usage is TRBJ2-3, with D tentatively TRBD2 (6 bases). Germline CDR1 and CDR2: SQVTM and ANQGSEA. The CDR3 runs to 14 residues. Trimming removed 4 bases at V and 0 bases at J, with 11 bases between. This CDR3 reads CSVGGDASTDTQYF. Here the CDR3 DNA reads TGCAGCGTTGGGGGGGACGCAAGCACAGATACGCAGTATTTT.

The chain's CDR3 is CASSLDPARGQETQYF. DNA of the CDR3: TGCGCCAGCAGCTTGGATCCCGCCAGGGGGCAGGAGACCCAGTACTTC. The chain uses TRBV5-1 and TRBJ2-5, with 8 bases aligning to TRBD1. This CDR3 region has 16 residues. J was trimmed by 5 bases and V by 0 bases; bases with no gene match: 9. The V gene's germline CDR1 is SGHRS and CDR2 YFSETQ.

V gene TRBV20-1 combines with J gene TRBJ2-5; no definite D call. Trimming left V 1 base short and J 0 bases short, with 12 bases between. CDR1 and CDR2 from the germline V gene are DFQATT and SNEGSKA (reference sequence). This CDR3 has 15 amino acids. CDR3 residues: CSARASQLYQETQYF. The CDR3 DNA is TGCAGTGCTAGAGCTTCACAACTGTACCAAGAGACCCAGTACTTC.

The chain combines TRBV30 with TRBJ2-2; D remains ambiguous. With 3 bases removed from V and 6 bases from J, the gap between germline ends came to 14 bases. CDR1 and CDR2 from the germline V gene are GTSNPN and SVGIG (reference sequence). The CDR3 runs to 14 residues. CDR3 coding DNA: TGTGCCTGGAGGATACCCGCCTCGTCCGGGGAGCTGTTTTTT. Its translation: CAWRIPASSGELFF.

The J gene is TRBJ2-7, the V gene TRBV27; D is perhaps TRBD1 (5 bases). V dropped 5 bases and J dropped 7 bases, with 18 bases sitting between them. Germline V gene data show CDR1 as MNHEY and CDR2 as SMNVEV (reference sequence). This CDR3 spans 14 amino acids. The CDR3 sequence: CASSTHDRFWEQYF. DNA of the CDR3: TGTGCCAGCAGTACCCACGACAGATTCTGGGAGCAGTACTTC.

The chain is built from TRBV20-1 and TRBJ1-2, with 7 positions matching TRBD1. Germline CDR1 and CDR2: DFQATT and SNEGSKA (reference sequence). The ends lost 4 bases at V and 4 bases at J; junction bases unmatched: 6. The CDR3 consists of 13 residues. The CDR3 sequence is CSAKGAFGYGYTF. CDR3 sequence (DNA): TGCAGTGCTAAGGGGGCGTTCGGCTATGGCTACACCTTC.

The chain is built from TRBV9 and TRBJ2-1, with 9 positions matching TRBD2. CDR1 and CDR2 (germline): SGDLS, YYNGEE. The CDR3 loop spans 15 amino acids. Trimming took 4 bases from V and 4 from J; bases not matched to a gene: 6. The CDR3 DNA sequence: TGTGCCAGCAGCACAAGCGGGGGGCGATACAATGAGCAGTTCTTC. This gives the protein CASSTSGGRYNEQFF.

The chain couples TRBV30 to TRBJ2-2, with D possibly TRBD1 on 6 matching bases. There are 14 residues in the CDR3. V gave up 1 base and J gave up 4 bases, with 10 bases separating them. Germline lookup yields CDR1 GTSNPN and CDR2 SVGIG (reference sequence). As DNA, the CDR3 is TGTGCCTGGAGTGAAAAAGGGGGCACCGGGGAGCTGTTTTTT. This sequence encodes CAWSEKGGTGELFF.

V is TRBV27 and J is TRBJ1-2, with TRBD1 as a possible D gene (6 bases). This CDR3 spans 14 amino acids. The germline V gene has CDR1 MNHEY and CDR2 SMNVEV (reference sequence). The V gene lost 1 base and the J gene lost 2 bases, with 8 bases spanning the gap. The DNA for the CDR3 is TGTGCCAGCAGTTTATTGGACAGCAACTATGGCTACACCTTC. It codes for CASSLLDSNYGYTF.